This TCR beta chain came from a study of blood T cell repertoires in COVID-19. Measured with immunoSEQ multiplex PCR; TCRdb has only the in-frame clones, and not every one. There are about 220,000 clones in the sample; roughly 84% occur only once, and roughly 6.2% lies in the top ten. The germline CDR1 and CDR2 sequences are SGHDN and FVKESK. With V trimmed by 1 base and J by 4 bases, 8 bases remained unmatched. CDR3 length: 16 amino acids. The receptor's source is a woman in her thirties or forties who had recovered from COVID-19. The sequenced sample was PBMCs or T cells enriched from blood (not recorded which). The chain employs TRBV14 and TRBJ1-2, with TRBD1 matching over 8 bases. CDR3 residues: CASSQGPDRAIYGYTF. CDR3 sequence (DNA): TGTGCCAGCAGCCAAGGTCCGGACAGGGCCATCTATGGCTACACCTTC.